These 22 T cell receptor beta chains originate from one sample sequenced in a study of T cell responses to AZD1222 COVID-19 vaccine. Profiling relied on immunoSEQ multiplex PCR, and the TCRdb table lists in-frame clones only, not all of them. Of around 100,000 clones listed, more than 65% were seen once; the top ten hold approximately 9.4%. The sequencing used peripheral blood, collected on day 0 of AZD1222 vaccination. These receptors originate from an adult in good health.

The J gene is TRBJ2-7, the V gene TRBV12-3 or TRBV12-4; D may be TRBD2 (5 bases). Trimming pared 3 bases from V and 6 bases from J, leaving 12 bases between. The CDR3 runs 13 residues. For the CDR3, the DNA is TGTGCCAGCAGTTTCGGTCGGGCGGGCGAGCAGTACTTC. Protein sequence: CASSFGRAGEQYF.

The chain is built from TRBV5-6 and TRBJ1-2; D remains unclear. The germline gives CDR1 SGHDT, CDR2 YYEEEE. There are 13 residues in the CDR3. Trimming removed 2 bases at V and 7 bases at J, with 12 bases between. Here the CDR3 reads CASSFRPGGGYTF. The CDR3 bases are TGTGCCAGCAGCTTCAGGCCGGGAGGTGGCTACACCTTC.

The V gene is TRBV5-1, the J gene TRBJ1-1; D possibly corresponds to TRBD1 (6 bases). Germline CDR1 is SGHRS and CDR2 is YFSETQ. CDR3 size: 14 residues. With 5 bases removed from V and 5 bases from J, the gap between germline ends came to 16 bases. This CDR3 is CASSTGTLVTEAFF. The CDR3 DNA is TGCGCCAGCAGTACCGGGACACTAGTTACTGAAGCTTTCTTT.

This chain links TRBV6-2 or TRBV6-3 with TRBJ2-3, with TRBD2 as a possible D gene (5 bases). Trimming removed 2 bases from V and 7 bases from J, with 16 bases in between. This CDR3 has 15 residues. Germline V lookup: CDR1 MNHEY, CDR2 SVGEGT. CDR3 residues: CASSYAVVRGHTQYF. The CDR3, as DNA: TGTGCCAGCAGTTACGCTGTAGTGAGAGGGCATACGCAGTATTTT.

This clone came up once. The CDR3 DNA is TGCGCCAGCAGTTCGGGACAGAGCAATCAGCCCCAGCATTTT. Amino acid sequence: CASSSGQSNQPQHF. The V call is TRBV5-1, the J call TRBJ1-5; the match to TRBD1 covers 7 bases. There are 14 residues in the CDR3. With V trimmed by 5 bases and J by 1 base, 3 bases remained unmatched. The germline V gene has CDR1 SGHRS and CDR2 YFSETQ.

The V and J genes are TRBV6-1 and TRBJ2-1; D tentatively reads TRBD1 or TRBD2 (7 bases each). Trimming pared 3 bases from V and 3 bases from J, leaving 12 bases between. The CDR3 covers 15 residues. Per the germline V gene, CDR1 is MNHNS and CDR2 is SASEGT. The CDR3 loop is CASSDQGGFYNEQFF. The CDR3 DNA reads TGTGCCAGCAGTGACCAGGGGGGGTTCTACAATGAGCAGTTCTTC.

There are a few counts of this clone. The rearrangement links TRBV2 to TRBJ1-4, with 7 bases fitting TRBD1. Germline assignment: CDR1 SNHLY and CDR2 FYNNEI. CDR3 size: 14 residues. The V segment lost 8 bases and the J segment 3 bases; nucleotides outside the gene matches: 6. The CDR3: CASGTGVSNEKLFF. For the CDR3, the DNA is TGTGCCAGCGGTACAGGGGTCTCTAATGAAAAACTGTTTTTT. Variable domain in full (rest from reference TRBV2 and TRBJ1-4): EPEVTQTPSHQVTQMGQEVILRCVPISNHLYFYWYRQILGQKVEFLVSFYNNEISEKSEIFDDQFSVERPDGSNFTLKIRSTKLEDSAMYFCASGTGVSNEKLFFGSGTQLSVL.

The J gene is TRBJ2-1, the V gene TRBV6-2 or TRBV6-3; D may be TRBD2 (6 bases). The ends were cut back, 6 bases at V and 8 bases at J, with 20 bases in the middle. Germline lookup yields CDR1 MNHEY and CDR2 SVGEGT. The CDR3 totals 15 residues. Here the CDR3 reads CASSASRGKYDEQFF. CDR3 DNA sequence: TGTGCCAGCAGCGCGAGCCGCGGGAAATACGATGAGCAGTTCTTC.

The J gene is TRBJ2-7, the V gene TRBV7-9; 8 bases fit TRBD2. V lost 1 base to trimming and J lost 4 bases; unmatched junction nucleotides: 6. Germline V gives CDR1 SEHNR, CDR2 FQNEAQ (reference sequence). The CDR3 consists of 15 residues. CDR3: CASSLGPGGPYEQYF. The CDR3 bases are TGTGCCAGCAGCTTAGGGCCGGGAGGGCCTTACGAGCAGTACTTC.

The V call is TRBV6-6, the J call TRBJ1-3; no reliable D call. Germline loops: CDR1 MNHNY, CDR2 SVGAGI (reference sequence). This CDR3 spans 14 amino acids. Trimming left V 6 bases short and J 0 bases short, with 9 bases between. Here the CDR3 reads CASSNPSSGNTIYF. The CDR3 coding sequence is TGTGCCAGCAGCAACCCGAGCTCTGGAAACACCATATATTTT.

The chain uses TRBV4-2 and TRBJ2-1; perhaps TRBD2 as D (5 bases). The CDR3 spans 15 residues. V was pared by 3 bases and J by 8 bases, with 17 bases between. Germline V gives CDR1 LGHNA, CDR2 YNFKEQ. CDR3 sequence reads: CASSQDFVGFDEQFF. CDR3 coding DNA: TGTGCCAGCAGCCAGGACTTTGTGGGGTTTGATGAGCAGTTCTTC.

The V gene is TRBV3-1 (or the pseudogene TRBV3-2), the J gene TRBJ1-1; D may be TRBD1 (5 bases). The V end was cut by 3 bases, the J end by 10 bases, with 15 bases between. Germline values: CDR1 LGHDT, CDR2 YNNKEL (reference sequence). CDR3 length: 13 amino acids. The CDR3 spells CASSQSSRARAFF. The CDR3 DNA is TGTGCCAGCAGCCAGTCCTCCAGGGCACGAGCTTTCTTT.

The chain is built from TRBV10-3 and TRBJ1-2; TRBD1 matches 7 bases. The ends lost 7 bases at V and 4 bases at J; junction bases unmatched: 12. Germline V lookup: CDR1 ENHRY, CDR2 SYGVKD. This CDR3 spans 15 amino acids. CDR3 amino acids: CAITKGQPNPYGYTF. In DNA, the CDR3 is TGTGCCATCACCAAGGGACAGCCTAACCCCTATGGCTACACCTTC.

The chain combines TRBV5-4 with TRBJ2-7; 8 nucleotides line up with TRBD2. Germline CDR1 SGHNT, CDR2 YYREEE (reference sequence). V dropped 5 bases and J dropped 5; count of bases not matched to a gene: 9. This CDR3 has 14 residues. CDR3 sequence reads: CASSFPGLVDEQYF. CDR3 DNA sequence: TGTGCCAGCAGTTTTCCGGGACTAGTGGACGAGCAGTACTTC.

The CDR3 sequence is CASSVSDQETQYF. CDR3 DNA sequence: TGTGCCAGCAGCGTAAGTGATCAAGAGACCCAGTACTTC. The genes are TRBV9 and TRBJ2-5; D gene unclear. Germline lookup yields CDR1 SGDLS and CDR2 YYNGEE. The CDR3 loop spans 13 amino acids. Trimming stripped 1 base from V and 2 bases from J, with 6 bases between. The entire variable domain, with the rest obtained from reference TRBV9 and TRBJ2-5, is as follows: DSGVTQTPKHLITATGQRVTLRCSPRSGDLSVYWYQQSLDQGLQFLIQYYNGEERAKGNILERFSAQQFPDLHSELNLSSLELGDSALYFCASSVSDQETQYFGPGTRLLVL.

The V and J genes are TRBV7-8 and TRBJ2-1; TRBD2 aligns across 13 bases. The germline V gene encodes CDR1 SGHVS and CDR2 FQNEAQ. The CDR3 runs to 17 residues. The V and J ends lost 5 bases and 9 bases, in that order; junction bases with no gene match: 13. The CDR3 is CASSPGPTSGGAVEQFF. CDR3 nucleotides: TGTGCCAGCAGCCCGGGTCCCACTAGCGGGGGGGCGGTTGAGCAGTTCTTC.

The J gene is TRBJ1-6, the V gene TRBV28; D might be TRBD1 (5 bases). Germline-derived CDR1 and CDR2 are MDHEN and SYDVKM. This CDR3 is built from 14 residues. V lost 10 bases, J lost 7 bases, and 17 bases lay in between. CDR3 DNA: TGTGCCACCACCCTTGGGGGACTGAATTCACCCCTCCACTTT. Its protein is CATTLGGLNSPLHF.

The chain carries TRBV29-1 and TRBJ2-7; 9 nucleotides line up with TRBD2. Trimming took 2 bases from V and 5 from J; bases not matched to a gene: 7. CDR3 length equals 14 residues. Germline V gene lookup returns CDR1 SQVTM and CDR2 ANQGSEA. In nucleotides, the CDR3 is TGCAGCGTTGAAATTGCGGCGGGAGGGAACGAGCAGTACTTC. Its translation: CSVEIAAGGNEQYF.

This clone has a single count. J is TRBJ2-7 and V is TRBV4-1; D uncertain. Germline V gives CDR1 MGHRA, CDR2 YSYEKL. The CDR3 runs 13 residues. V lost 1 base, J lost 4 bases, and 8 bases lay in between. CDR3 nucleotides: TGCGCCAGCAGCCAAGTGGCTGAATACGAGCAGTACTTC. Residues: CASSQVAEYEQYF.

The rearrangement links TRBV5-1 to TRBJ1-6; D is unresolved. From germline, CDR1 is SGHRS and CDR2 YFSETQ. The CDR3 is made up of 15 amino acids. The ends were cut back, 5 bases at V and 7 bases at J, with 16 bases in the middle. For the CDR3, the DNA is TGCGCCAGCAGGCAGTTCAGCGTTGGGAATTCACCCCTCCACTTT. Translated, it gives CASRQFSVGNSPLHF. The variable domain in full, with the rest retrieved from reference TRBV5-1 and TRBJ1-6, is KAGVTQTPRYLIKTRGQQVTLSCSPISGHRSVSWYQQTPGQGLQFLFEYFSETQRNKGNFPGRFSGRQFSNSRSEMNVSTLELGDSALYLCASRQFSVGNSPLHFGNGTRLTVT.

CDR3 sequence reads: CASSPRAGGGTGELFF. Written as DNA, the CDR3 is TGTGCCAGCTCACCACGGGCGGGAGGAGGCACCGGGGAGCTGTTTTTT. The chain joins TRBV18 to TRBJ2-2, with 8 bases aligning to TRBD2. Germline CDR1 and CDR2: KGHSH and LQKENI. The V segment lost 1 base and the J segment 4 bases; nucleotides outside the gene matches: 5. There are 16 residues in the CDR3. The complete variable domain, with remaining parts taken from reference TRBV18 and TRBJ2-2, reads NAGVMQNPRHLVRRRGQEARLRCSPMKGHSHVYWYRQLPEEGLKFMVYLQKENIIDESGMPKERFSAEFPKEGPSILRIQQVVRGDSAAYFCASSPRAGGGTGELFFGEGSRLTVL.

V gene TRBV10-3 combines with J gene TRBJ2-5; 7 bases are a match to TRBD1. This CDR3 comprises 15 residues. Looked up from germline, CDR1 is ENHRY and CDR2 is SYGVKD. Germline trimming cut 4 bases from V and 5 bases from J; bases unmatched to any gene: 10. The chain's CDR3 is CAISAEPGQSETQYF. The CDR3 coding sequence is TGTGCCATCAGTGCCGAGCCGGGACAGTCTGAGACCCAGTACTTC.